The 22 T cell receptor beta chains listed next were all sequenced from one sample in a study of metastatic and nonmetastatic thyroid tumors. With MiXCR, TCRdb called clones anew from the PCR reads. The table has about 41,000 clones, 28% seen once. The entire patient cohort was treatment-naive prior to thyroid surgery. The material sequenced was blood. The receptors stem from a male donor with papillary thyroid cancer or a benign thyroid nodule (not recorded which). Some clones in this sample may be carry-over from other donors' samples.

The table lists this clone with many counts. The chain couples TRBV10-3 to TRBJ2-7, with a tentative D call TRBD2 (5 bases). The CDR3 extends over 16 amino acids. Germline lookup yields CDR1 ENHRY and CDR2 SYGVKD. V shed 0 bases and J shed 11 bases, with 23 bases lying between them. The CDR3 region has the DNA TGTGCCATCAGTGAGTCGACTCGCGGCAGCCCCAAAGCGGAGTACTTC. This sequence encodes CAISESTRGSPKAEYF.

The chain couples TRBV5-1 to TRBJ2-1; unclear D gene. Trimming pared 3 bases from V and 1 base from J, leaving 11 bases between. CDR3 size: 15 residues. Germline V gives CDR1 SGHRS, CDR2 YFSETQ. CDR3 in amino acids: CASSSNPFSYNEQFF. The CDR3 nucleotides read TGCGCCAGCAGCTCGAACCCCTTTTCCTACAATGAGCAGTTCTTC.

Many counts were recorded for this clone. V is TRBV28 and J is TRBJ2-2; 7 bases are shared with TRBD2. V shed 5 bases, J shed 3 bases, and the junction held 6 bases outside the gene matches. Germline V gene data show CDR1 as MDHEN and CDR2 as SYDVKM. This CDR3 region has 15 residues. The CDR3 DNA follows: TGTGCCAGCAGTCGGCCGGGAGGCCACACCGGGGAGCTGTTTTTT. It specifies CASSRPGGHTGELFF.

This clone appeared many times. V is TRBV5-5 and J is TRBJ2-3; no firm D call. The CDR3 covers 14 residues. The germline gives CDR1 SGHKS, CDR2 YYEKEE (reference sequence). Between the trimmed V and J ends, which lost 2 bases and 3 bases, there was a span of 10 bases. CDR3 residues: CASSFPLGTDTQYF. The CDR3 coding sequence is TGTGCCAGCAGCTTCCCACTCGGGACAGATACGCAGTATTTT.

The chain has TRBV11-2 and TRBJ2-7; TRBD2 matches 10 bases. This CDR3 comprises 16 residues. The germline V gene encodes CDR1 SGHAT and CDR2 FQNNGV. The ends lost 6 bases at V and 1 base at J; junction bases unmatched: 9. For the CDR3, the DNA is TGTGCCAGCAGAGCAACTAGCGGGACAATATCCTACGAGCAGTACTTC. This encodes CASRATSGTISYEQYF.

This clone came up a few times. The junction does not match germline at one end; this may be a read error. The chain employs TRBV11-2 and TRBJ1-1; TRBD1 agrees at 7 bases. CDR1 is SGHAT and CDR2 is FQNNGV in the germline V gene. The CDR3 extends over 16 amino acids. The DNA of the CDR3 is TGTGCCAGCAGCTTGACAGGGACAGTTAGGAACACTGAAGCTCTCTTT. Residues: CASSLTGTVRNTEALF.

This clone occurred many times. Other nucleotide sequences in the sample specify the same CDR3. This rearrangement joins TRBV5-1 to TRBJ2-3; 10 nucleotides agree with TRBD1. Trimming took 7 bases from V and 4 from J; bases not matched to a gene: 15. Germline CDR1 and CDR2: SGHRS and YFSETQ. There are 17 residues in the CDR3. The CDR3 sequence: CASRDRGRLGGADTQYF. CDR3 nucleotide sequence: TGCGCCAGCCGGGACAGGGGACGACTGGGAGGAGCAGATACGCAGTATTTT.

The gene calls are TRBV28 and TRBJ2-2; perhaps TRBD2 as D (5 bases). With 2 bases removed from V and 1 base from J, the gap between germline ends came to 11 bases. Germline V gene lookup returns CDR1 MDHEN and CDR2 SYDVKM. The CDR3 has 16 residues. The CDR3 region is CASSLGLGGNTGELFF. In nucleotides, the CDR3 is TGTGCCAGCAGTTTAGGCCTAGGAGGGAACACCGGGGAGCTGTTTTTT. Drawing the rest from reference TRBV28 and TRBJ2-2, the complete variable domain is DVKVTQSSRYLVKRTGEKVFLECVQDMDHENMFWYRQDPGLGLRLIYFSYDVKMKEKGDIPEGYSVSREKKERFSLILESASTNQTSMYLCASSLGLGGNTGELFFGEGSRLTVL.

This clone was counted ten times or more. This chain joins TRBV28 and TRBJ2-6, with D uncertain. V was trimmed by 3 bases and J by 3 bases, leaving 18 bases between them. Germline lookup yields CDR1 MDHEN and CDR2 SYDVKM. The CDR3 has 18 amino acids. This CDR3 reads CASSFQGVGWNGANVLTF. CDR3 nucleotide sequence: TGTGCCAGCAGTTTTCAAGGAGTAGGGTGGAATGGGGCCAACGTCCTGACTTTC.

This clone came up a few times. This rearrangement joins TRBV6-1 to TRBJ2-1, with a tentative D call TRBD2 (6 bases). V was shortened by 10 bases and J by 2 bases, with 18 bases between the two germline ends. Per germline, CDR1 MNHNS and CDR2 SASEGT. This CDR3 comprises 15 residues. CDR3 sequence: CANGRGGLAYNEQFF. CDR3 nucleotides: TGTGCCAACGGGCGGGGTGGCCTTGCCTACAATGAGCAGTTCTTC.

In this sample, this clone turned up many times. This sequence joins TRBV12-3 or TRBV12-4 and TRBJ1-5, with no clear D. This CDR3 contains 12 residues. Trimming removed 3 bases from V and 5 bases from J, with 5 bases in between. This CDR3 is CASSFWDQPQHF. The CDR3 nucleotides are TGTGCCAGCAGTTTTTGGGATCAGCCCCAGCATTTT.

As concerns this clone: One junction end disagrees with the germline gene, perhaps due to a read error. This chain uses TRBV6-4 with TRBJ2-3; 9 bases match TRBD2. This CDR3 has 14 residues. Germline loops: CDR1 MRHNA, CDR2 SNTAGT. The CDR3 nucleotides are TGTGCCCGCAGTCCGGGACTAGCAACGGATACGCAGTATTTT. The encoded protein is CARSPGLATDTQYF.

For this clone: A junction boundary mismatches the germline segment, possibly from a read error. The V and J genes are TRBV20-1 and TRBJ1-2; possibly TRBD1 for D (6 bases). CDR1 DFQATT and CDR2 SNEGSKA come from the germline V gene (reference sequence). This CDR3 is 13 amino acids long. CDR3 bases: TGCAGTGCCGCGGTCAGGGGTAACTATGGCTACTCCTTC. Its translation: CSAAVRGNYGYSF.

This clone was detected many times. The chain combines TRBV20-1 with TRBJ2-3, with D perhaps matching TRBD1 or TRBD2 (5 bases each). This CDR3 spans 15 amino acids. V gave up 4 bases and J gave up 6 bases, with 20 bases separating them. Germline loops: CDR1 DFQATT, CDR2 SNEGSKA (reference sequence). The CDR3, as DNA: TGCAGTGCTACATCTAGTGGGTCAGGGACGGATACGCAGTATTTT. Translation gives CSATSSGSGTDTQYF.

This clone was detected ten times or more. The gene calls are TRBV29-1 and TRBJ2-1, with a possible D match to TRBD2 (8 bases). The length of the CDR3 is 14 residues. The germline CDR1 and CDR2 sequences are SQVTM and ANQGSEA. The V gene lost 5 bases and the J gene lost 4 bases, with 15 bases spanning the gap. The CDR3, as DNA: TGCAGCGTTCAACGGGGGGGACAGTACAATGAGCAGTTCTTC. This codes for CSVQRGGQYNEQFF.

The V gene is TRBV7-8, the J gene TRBJ2-1; unclear D gene. V shed 4 bases and J shed 6 bases, with 10 bases lying between them. The CDR3 runs 13 residues. Germline CDR1 SGHVS, CDR2 FQNEAQ. The CDR3 here is CASSSLFTNEQFF. CDR3 sequence (DNA): TGTGCCAGCAGCTCGTTATTCACCAATGAGCAGTTCTTC.

V usage is TRBV12-5 and J usage is TRBJ1-5, with a weak D call TRBD1 (6 bases). The V end was cut by 9 bases, the J end by 0 bases, with 15 bases between. The CDR3 contains 15 residues. Per germline, CDR1 LGHNT and CDR2 FRNRAP. CDR3 sequence reads: CASETGYSSNQPQHF. The DNA of the CDR3 is TGTGCTAGCGAGACAGGATACTCTAGCAATCAGCCCCAGCATTTT. Drawing the rest from reference TRBV12-5 and TRBJ1-5, the complete variable domain is DARVTQTPRHKVTEMGQEVTMRCQPILGHNTVFWYRQTMMQGLELLAYFRNRAPLDDSGMPKDRFSAEMPDATLATLKIQPSEPRDSAVYFCASETGYSSNQPQHFGDGTRLSIL.

This clone has a count of ten or more. J is TRBJ2-2 and V is TRBV19; D call uncertain. The CDR3 is 12 residues long. Per germline, CDR1 LNHDA and CDR2 SQIVND (reference sequence). The germline V and J ends were trimmed by 10 bases and 3 bases, with 9 bases remaining between them. The CDR3 sequence: CATSWYTGELFF. The DNA of the CDR3 is TGTGCCACCTCATGGTACACCGGGGAGCTGTTTTTT.

This clone was seen repeatedly, ten times or more. The rearrangement joins TRBV6-5 to TRBJ1-2; no clear D gene. CDR1 is MNHEY, CDR2 SVGAGI, per germline. CDR3 length equals 13 residues. Deletions cut 2 bases from V and 0 bases from J, with 4 bases between. CDR3 in DNA: TGTGCCAGCAGTTACGACCCTAACTATGGCTACACCTTC. Translation gives CASSYDPNYGYTF.

CDR3 DNA sequence: TGTGCCAGCAGTGACCCGGGACTAGCTTCCGGGGAGCTGTTTTTT. Encoded protein: CASSDPGLASGELFF. The rearrangement joins TRBV6-1 to TRBJ2-2, with TRBD2 matching over 9 bases. This CDR3 comprises 15 residues. Germline loops: CDR1 MNHNS, CDR2 SASEGT. The V gene end was trimmed by 3 bases and the J gene end by 6 bases; junction bases not matched to a gene: 5.

The chain links TRBV7-9 to TRBJ1-1; no clear D. This CDR3 has 15 residues. The germline V gene has CDR1 SEHNR and CDR2 FQNEAQ (reference sequence). Trimming took off 4 bases at V and 0 bases at J, with 12 bases between the two ends. CDR3 amino acids: CASSSGWALNTEAFF. The CDR3 DNA reads TGTGCCAGCAGCTCCGGGTGGGCATTGAACACTGAAGCTTTCTTT.

At least ten counts were recorded for this clone. The J gene is TRBJ2-1, the V gene TRBV21-1; no DNA check was done on the table's D call, TRBD2. TRBV21-1 is flagged as a pseudogene. This CDR3 has 19 amino acids. The CDR3 protein is CASSTGTSGRMSSYNEQFF. Here the CDR3 DNA reads TGTGCCAGCAGCACCGGGACTAGCGGGAGGATGAGCTCCTACAATGAGCAGTTCTTC.